Listed below are T cell receptor beta chains from one sample, sequenced in a study of brain T cells in children with intractable seizures. Clones were read by immunoSEQ multiplex PCR, and TCRdb kept only the in-frame ones, dropping some. In the table there are about 350,000 clones, about 93% of which are singletons. The sample was peripheral blood, taken less than 6 months after surgery. All receptors derive from a boy under two years old with tuberous sclerosis and intractable seizures. Each CDR3 is given with its conserved first and last residue. A D gene is named only where the DNA matches it firmly. Only part of the rows carry a size: once, few, many, or a class if the clone is expanded.

.,TRBJ2-1,.,14,TRBV9,TGTGCCAGCAGCGTACAATCGGGGGCAAATGAGCAGTTCTTC,CASSVQSGANEQFF
.,TRBJ2-3,.,15,TRBV7-2,TGTGCCAGCAGCGACAGAGGGCGAGACACAGATACGCAGTATTTT,CASSDRGRDTDTQYF
TRBD1,TRBJ2-7,.,15,TRBV30,TGTGCCTGGACCCAAGGGACAGCATCTTCCTACGAGCAGTACTTC,CAWTQGTASSYEQYF
TRBD2,TRBJ2-5,.,16,TRBV5-1,TGCGCCAGCAGCCCCGGTGTTCGGGGGGGCAAAGAGACCCAGTACTTC,CASSPGVRGGKETQYF
.,TRBJ2-7,.,11,TRBV20-1,TGCAGTGCTAGAGGTGGGGGGGAGCAGTACTTC,CSARGGGEQYF
.,TRBJ1-1,.,10,TRBV20-1,TGCAGTGCCCCGAAGGCGGAAGCTTTCTTT,CSAPKAEAFF
.,TRBJ1-3,.,16,TRBV27,TGTGCCAGCAGCCATCGGACGGGCATCTCTGGAAACACCATATATTTT,CASSHRTGISGNTIYF
TRBD2,TRBJ2-1,.,20,TRBV28,TGTGCCAGCAGTTTTTATTCCGGACTAGCGGGGGGGCCGGGTGAGAATGAGCAGTTCTTC,CASSFYSGLAGGPGENEQFF
.,TRBJ2-7,.,13,TRBV11-3,TGTGCCAGCAGCTTAGAAGGAAGCCACGAGCAGTACTTC,CASSLEGSHEQYF
.,TRBJ2-5,.,14,TRBV11-3,TGTGCCAGCAGCTTAGGCCGACTTATAGAGACCCAGTACTTC,CASSLGRLIETQYF
TRBD2,TRBJ2-1,.,14,TRBV2,TGTGCCAGCAGTGATAGGACTAGCGGAGGTGAGCAGTTCTTC,CASSDRTSGGEQFF
.,TRBJ1-2,.,14,TRBV19,TGTGCCAGCCGGATCCCGGGCCAAGGAGTTGGCTACACCTTC,CASRIPGQGVGYTF
.,TRBJ2-7,.,15,TRBV7-6,TGTGCCAGCAGCTTAGAGGCGGTCCAGGGCTACGAGCAGTACTTC,CASSLEAVQGYEQYF
.,TRBJ2-7,.,11,TRBV30,TGTGCCTTCTCCCGCAGGGATGAGCAGTACTTC,CAFSRRDEQYF
.,TRBJ2-3,.,14,TRBV3-1/TRBV3-2,TGTGCCAGCAGCCAATCAGGGGGGAAGAATTTGGGGTATTTT,CASSQSGGKNLGYF
.,TRBJ2-1,.,11,TRBV2,TGTGCCAGCACGACCTACAATGAGCAGTTCTTC,CASTTYNEQFF
.,TRBJ1-4,.,17,TRBV28,TGTGCCAGCAGTCTATACCCCACCTGGACAGCTAATGAAAAACTGTTTTTT,CASSLYPTWTANEKLFF
.,TRBJ2-7,.,18,TRBV7-3,TGTGCCAGCAGCTTAAAAGCAACTTGGCGGGGTACCACGTACGAGCAGTACTTC,CASSLKATWRGTTYEQYF
.,TRBJ1-1,.,15,TRBV6-1,TGTGCCAGCAGTGAATATGGCAGCTCATACACTGAAGCTTTCTTT,CASSEYGSSYTEAFF
TRBD2,TRBJ2-1,.,16,TRBV27,TGTGCCAGCAGGGGCTGGCTAGCGGGGTTTGGGAATGAGCAGTTCTTC,CASRGWLAGFGNEQFF
.,TRBJ2-3,.,12,TRBV9,TGTGCCAGCAGCGTTCCCGCGGATACGCAGTATTTT,CASSVPADTQYF
TRBD1,TRBJ1-1,.,13,TRBV6-6,TGTGCCAGCAGTTACCGGAAGGGGGCGGAGGCTTTCTTT,CASSYRKGAEAFF
TRBD1,TRBJ1-1,few,14,TRBV4-1,TGCGCCAGCAGCCGTGGACAGGGGAAGGCTGAAGCTTTCTTT,CASSRGQGKAEAFF
TRBD1,TRBJ1-2,.,13,TRBV19,TGTGCCAGTAGTACGGGACAGTACTATGGCTACACCTTC,CASSTGQYYGYTF
TRBD2,TRBJ2-1,.,16,TRBV18,TGTGCCAGCTCACCACCGGGACTAGCGGGGGGCAATGAGCAGTTCTTC,CASSPPGLAGGNEQFF